This T cell receptor beta chain is drawn from a study of tumor-infiltrating lymphocytes in primary liver carcinoma. Without any cell sorting, roughly 20-33 mg of bulk tissue yielded co-extracted RNA and DNA. Patients had chronic HBV infection and were treatment-naive. The CDR3 covers 13 residues. As to this clonotype: A junction boundary mismatches the germline segment, possibly from a read error.

The authors made TCR beta cDNA from about 500 ng total RNA with a constant-region primer. TCR beta libraries came from three nested multiplex PCR rounds using slightly modified ARM-PCR. For 10 cycles apiece, the opening two PCR rounds ran with TRBV1-TRBV30 forward primers and a C-beta reverse primer. Via MiXCR, TCRdb re-called the multiplex PCR reads, giving one row per CDR3 protein. The data hold approximately 92,000 distinct CDR3 sequences, with around three quarters observed a single time. This clonotype was obtained from a woman aged 55-69 years with primary liver carcinoma and hepatitis B virus infection. The genes are TRBV12-3 or TRBV12-4 and TRBJ1-2, with D perhaps matching TRBD1 (5 bases). The sequencing sample was made of liver tumor tissue from sampling region 5. Described subset: tumor region T5, tumor centre. CDR3 DNA sequence: TGTGTCAGCAGTTTCGGGACGAGTTATGGCTACACCTTC. Protein sequence: CVSSFGTSYGYTF.